These 8 T cell receptor beta chains were sequenced from one sample in a study of tumor and adjacent non-tumor tissue in lung cancer. The template was RNA from unsorted bulk tissue. The normal lung tissue was taken more than 3 cm from the tumor edge. A modified ARM-PCR protocol with three rounds of nested PCR amplified TCRbeta. In TCRdb, the multiplex PCR reads were re-called with MiXCR into one record per CDR3 protein. Of approximately 68,000 distinct CDR3 sequences in the sample, 76% are singletons; the top ten hold 45%. Material: distant non-tumor lung tissue. The receptors shown here come from a man aged 55 to 70 with non-small cell lung cancer.

Details on this clonotype: Relative to the germline gene, one junction end is altered; a read error may explain this. The genes are TRBV6-5 and TRBJ1-1, with D hard to call. The CDR3 has 15 residues. Germline V lookup: CDR1 MNHEY, CDR2 SVGAGI. The CDR3 reads CVSSYGGQVSTVTFF. The DNA of the CDR3 is TGTGTCAGCAGTTACGGCGGTCAGGTGTCCACTGTAACTTTCTTT.

A remark on this clonotype: The germline gene is not matched at one end of the junction; a read error may be the cause. This chain links TRBV5-4 with TRBJ1-1; TRBD1 agrees at 7 bases. The CDR3 consists of 14 residues. Looked up from germline, CDR1 is SGHNT and CDR2 is YYREEE (reference sequence). In nucleotides, the CDR3 is TGTGCCAGCAGCTCACAGGGGCAGGGAACTGAAGCTTCCTTT. This gives the protein CASSSQGQGTEASF.

Notes on this clonotype: Sequence at one end of the junction differs from germline and may be a read error. The chain recombines TRBV6-5 with TRBJ2-1; tentatively, D is TRBD1 (6 bases). Germline V gene lookup returns CDR1 MNHEY and CDR2 SVGAGI. This CDR3 contains 15 residues. CDR3 sequence (DNA): TGTGCCAGCAGATACTCGAGGGGGATTCACTATGAGCAGTTCTTC. The encoded protein is CASRYSRGIHYEQFF.

The CDR3 DNA reads TGTGCCAGCAGCAAGGGTTCCTACAAGCTATACTTC. Translation gives CASSKGSYKLYF. The chain carries TRBV2 and TRBJ2-7; D remains unclear. In germline, CDR1 is SNHLY, CDR2 FYNNEI. The CDR3 is 12 amino acids. V lost 6 bases, J lost 13 bases, and 19 bases lay in between. Full variable domain (outside the CDR3, taken from reference TRBV2 and TRBJ2-7): EPEVTQTPSHQVTQMGQEVILRCVPISNHLYFYWYRQILGQKVEFLVSFYNNEISEKSEIFDDQFSVERPDGSNFTLKIRSTKLEDSAMYFCASSKGSYKLYFGPGTRLTVT.

As regards this clonotype: Mismatch with germline at one junction end may stem from a read error. The chain recombines TRBV11-1 with TRBJ2-7; tentatively, D is TRBD1 (6 bases). Per the germline V gene, CDR1 is SGHAT and CDR2 is FQDESV (reference sequence). The CDR3 is 15 amino acids. As DNA, the CDR3 is TGTGACAGCAGCTTAGACCAGGGGTGCCGTTACGAGCAGTACTTC. The encoded protein is CDSSLDQGCRYEQYF.

This clonotype was recorded many times. The chain combines TRBV28 with TRBJ2-7; 7 nucleotides align to TRBD2. With V trimmed by 3 bases and J by 9 bases, 11 bases remained unmatched. Germline V gives CDR1 MDHEN, CDR2 SYDVKM. The CDR3 contains 14 residues. The CDR3 region is CASSFLSGKGSQYF. The CDR3 DNA is TGTGCCAGCAGTTTCCTGAGCGGGAAGGGATCGCAGTACTTC.

Note on this clonotype: One end of the junction is discordant with germline, which a read error may explain. This chain uses TRBV6-5 with TRBJ2-7; D is uncertain. Germline CDR1 reads MNHEY; CDR2 reads SVGAGI. The CDR3 is 15 residues long. The CDR3 region has the DNA TGTGCCAGCAGTTACTCGAGGCAGGAGACGGCCGAACAGTACTTT. Its protein product is CASSYSRQETAEQYF.

Regarding this clonotype: The CDR3 does not close with the conserved phenylalanine or tryptophan, likely indicating a read error. No DNA is shown, since the ends of the CDR3 on it are uncertain; the CDR3 is the one TCRdb lists. V is TRBV4-2 and J is TRBJ1-4; TRBD1 reflects the table's D call only, with no check against the DNA. CDR1 is LGHNA, CDR2 YNFKEQ, per germline. The CDR3 is 16 residues long, counting both termini. CDR3 loop: CASSQDYGQGREKLLS.